A selection of T cell receptor beta chains follows, all from one sample in a study of STAT3 mutations in large granular lymphocyte leukemia. Some clones are missing from TCRdb's copy, which holds only in-frame ones; the method was immunoSEQ multiplex PCR. Of roughly 11,000 clones detected, 65% to 90% appear once; the ten largest clones hold less than 90%. Material for sequencing was peripheral blood mononuclear cells. The receptors originated from a man older than 75 with T-cell large granular lymphocyte leukemia. Some clones in this sample may be carry-over from other donors' samples. Both conserved end residues are part of each CDR3. A D gene is named only where the DNA matches it firmly. Size values are once, few and many counts, or a class for expanded clones, and some rows have none.

v_gene,d_gene,j_gene,abundance,CDR3aa,CDR3nt
TRBV19,-,TRBJ2-3,-,CASSRDAQEDTQYF,TGTGCCAGTAGTCGGGACGCACAAGAGGATACGCAGTATTTT
TRBV30,TRBD1,TRBJ2-7,once,CAWSVITQGVSPYEQYF,TGTGCCTGGAGTGTAATAACTCAGGGGGTCTCCCCCTACGAGCAGTACTTC
TRBV7-8,-,TRBJ2-1,-,CASSLNGGQFNEQFF,TGTGCCAGCAGCTTAAACGGCGGCCAGTTTAATGAGCAGTTCTTC
TRBV7-9,-,TRBJ2-1,-,CASSLVGQMGNEQFF,TGTGCCAGCAGCTTAGTGGGACAAATGGGCAATGAGCAGTTCTTC
TRBV12-5,-,TRBJ1-3,-,CASGLVGHSGNTIYF,TGTGCTAGTGGTTTGGTGGGGCACTCTGGAAACACCATATATTTT
TRBV11-1,-,TRBJ2-3,-,CASRGSSGPDTQYF,TGTGCCAGCAGGGGTTCATCGGGTCCAGATACGCAGTATTTT
TRBV4-3,-,TRBJ2-3,-,CASSQGRDRRGTQYF,TGCGCCAGCAGCCAAGGTCGGGACCGTAGGGGTACGCAGTATTTT
TRBV6-5,-,TRBJ2-7,-,CASRVGGRSYEQYF,TGTGCCAGCAGGGTTGGGGGCCGCTCCTACGAGCAGTACTTC
TRBV4-1,-,TRBJ1-1,once,CASSPLGRGDLGTEAFF,TGCGCCAGCAGCCCGTTGGGCAGGGGCGATTTAGGCACTGAAGCTTTCTTT
TRBV6-4,-,TRBJ1-1,-,CASSAAVNTEAFF,TGTGCCAGCAGCGCGGCCGTGAACACTGAAGCTTTCTTT
TRBV10-3,-,TRBJ2-7,few,CAISESTVWAQYF,TGTGCCATCAGTGAGTCGACAGTTTGGGCGCAGTACTTC
TRBV7-9,-,TRBJ2-5,few,CASSQRETQYF,TGTGCCAGCAGCCAGAGGGAGACCCAGTACTTC
TRBV18,-,TRBJ1-2,-,CASSPRREGDYGYTF,TGTGCCAGCTCACCACGACGCGAGGGGGACTATGGCTACACCTTC
TRBV2,TRBD2,TRBJ2-7,-,CASSALAGGPNEQYF,TGTGCCAGCAGTGCACTAGCGGGGGGGCCGAACGAGCAGTACTTC
TRBV15,-,TRBJ1-5,once,CATSRGPAGTQPQHF,TGTGCCACCAGCAGAGGACCAGCAGGGACTCAGCCCCAGCATTTT
TRBV9,TRBD2,TRBJ2-7,few,CASSLGLASYEQYF,TGTGCCAGCAGCCTGGGACTAGCCTCCTACGAGCAGTACTTC
TRBV10-3,TRBD2,TRBJ2-7,-,CAISGRGRTSSYEQYF,TGTGCCATCAGCGGGAGGGGACGGACAAGCTCCTACGAGCAGTACTTC
TRBV28,TRBD1,TRBJ2-3,few,CASSTVMAQGEPLADTQYF,TGTGCCAGCAGTACTGTCATGGCCCAGGGGGAGCCGCTAGCAGATACGCAGTATTTT
TRBV5-4,TRBD2,TRBJ2-5,-,CASSLRTPSSGGWETQYF,TGTGCCAGCAGCTTGCGCACCCCCTCTAGCGGGGGTTGGGAGACCCAGTACTTC
TRBV5-4,TRBD1,TRBJ2-7,-,CASSTGQGHYEQYF,TGTGCCAGCAGCACTGGACAGGGACACTACGAGCAGTACTTC
TRBV2,-,TRBJ2-1,-,CASTSRRSSYNEQFF,TGTGCCAGCACTTCTAGGCGGAGCTCCTACAATGAGCAGTTCTTC
TRBV2,-,TRBJ1-5,-,CASGDQPQHF,TGTGCCAGCGGCGATCAGCCCCAGCATTTT
TRBV18,TRBD1,TRBJ1-3,-,CASSTSQGVSGNTIYF,TGTGCCAGCTCAACTTCACAGGGGGTCTCTGGAAACACCATATATTTT
TRBV18,-,TRBJ2-3,-,CASSPATRNTDTQYF,TGTGCCAGCTCACCGGCGACTAGAAACACAGATACGCAGTATTTT
TRBV9,-,TRBJ2-2,-,CASSVDVGELFF,TGTGCCAGCAGCGTAGACGTCGGGGAGCTGTTTTTT
TRBV29-1,-,TRBJ2-2,-,CSVEDHVTGELFF,TGCAGCGTTGAAGATCACGTTACCGGGGAGCTGTTTTTT
TRBV5-6,TRBD2,TRBJ2-1,-,CASSFGTSGYNEQFF,TGTGCCAGCAGCTTCGGGACTAGCGGATACAATGAGCAGTTCTTC
TRBV4-2,TRBD1,TRBJ2-3,-,CASSQTRDRGDTQYF,TGTGCCAGCAGCCAAACCCGGGACAGGGGGGATACGCAGTATTTT
TRBV5-4,-,TRBJ2-3,-,CAVPDLNTDTQYF,TGTGCCGTTCCGGACTTGAACACAGATACGCAGTATTTT
TRBV7-9,-,TRBJ2-1,-,CASSLGPVGSYNEQFF,TGTGCCAGCAGCTTAGGCCCGGTTGGGTCCTACAATGAGCAGTTCTTC
TRBV5-6,TRBD2,TRBJ2-1,-,CASSLDVAGGRSEQFF,TGTGCCAGCAGCTTGGATGTAGCGGGGGGGCGGAGTGAGCAGTTCTTC
TRBV7-2,-,TRBJ1-2,-,CASSLSGGGYTF,TGTGCCAGCAGCTTAAGCGGGGGTGGCTACACCTTC
TRBV7-8,-,TRBJ1-6,-,CASSFSASSYNSPLHF,TGTGCCAGCAGCTTCTCCGCTAGCTCCTATAATTCACCCCTCCACTTT
TRBV6-5,-,TRBJ1-1,-,CASSYSSGGKAFF,TGTGCCAGCAGTTACTCAAGTGGCGGGAAAGCTTTCTTT
TRBV6-6,TRBD2,TRBJ2-2,-,CASRPRTSPNTGELFF,TGTGCCAGCAGACCCCGGACTAGCCCTAACACCGGGGAGCTGTTTTTT
TRBV9,-,TRBJ1-2,-,CASSVAPAGTDGYTF,TGTGCCAGCAGCGTAGCCCCCGCAGGGACGGATGGCTACACCTTC
TRBV30,-,TRBJ2-7,-,CAWSGSGEGGEQYF,TGTGCCTGGAGTGGCTCAGGGGAAGGGGGCGAGCAGTACTTC